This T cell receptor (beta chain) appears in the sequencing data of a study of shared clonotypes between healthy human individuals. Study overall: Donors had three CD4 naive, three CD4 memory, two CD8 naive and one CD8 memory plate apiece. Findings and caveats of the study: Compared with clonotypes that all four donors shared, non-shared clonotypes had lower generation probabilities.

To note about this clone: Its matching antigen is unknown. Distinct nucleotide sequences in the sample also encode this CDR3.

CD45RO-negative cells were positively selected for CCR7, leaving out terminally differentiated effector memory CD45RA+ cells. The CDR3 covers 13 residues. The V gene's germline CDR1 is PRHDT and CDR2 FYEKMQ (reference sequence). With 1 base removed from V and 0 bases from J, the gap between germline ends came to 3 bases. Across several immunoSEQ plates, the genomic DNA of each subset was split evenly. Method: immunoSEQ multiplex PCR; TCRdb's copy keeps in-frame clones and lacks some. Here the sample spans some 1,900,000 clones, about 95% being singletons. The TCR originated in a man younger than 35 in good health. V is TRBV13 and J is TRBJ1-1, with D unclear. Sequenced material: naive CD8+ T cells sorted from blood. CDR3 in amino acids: CASSLAMNTEAFF. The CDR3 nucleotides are TGTGCCAGCAGCTTAGCTATGAACACTGAAGCTTTCTTT.